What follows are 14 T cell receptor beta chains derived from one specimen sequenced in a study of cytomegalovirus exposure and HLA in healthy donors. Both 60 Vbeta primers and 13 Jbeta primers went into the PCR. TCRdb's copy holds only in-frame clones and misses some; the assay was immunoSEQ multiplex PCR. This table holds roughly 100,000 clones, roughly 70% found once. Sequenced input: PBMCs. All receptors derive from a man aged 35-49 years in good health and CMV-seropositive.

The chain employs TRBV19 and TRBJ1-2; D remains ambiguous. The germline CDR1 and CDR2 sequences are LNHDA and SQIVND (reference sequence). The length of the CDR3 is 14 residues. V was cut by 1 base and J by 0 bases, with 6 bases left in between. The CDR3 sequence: CASSIGSTNYGYTF. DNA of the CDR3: TGTGCCAGTAGTATAGGCTCTACTAACTATGGCTACACCTTC.

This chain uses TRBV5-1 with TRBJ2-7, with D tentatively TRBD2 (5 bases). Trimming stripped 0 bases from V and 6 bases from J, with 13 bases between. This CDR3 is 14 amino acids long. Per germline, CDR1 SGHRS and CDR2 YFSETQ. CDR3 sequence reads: CASSLVRGKVEQYF. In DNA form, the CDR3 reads TGCGCCAGCAGCTTGGTTAGAGGGAAAGTCGAGCAGTACTTC. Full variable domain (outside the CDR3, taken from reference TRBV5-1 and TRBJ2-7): KAGVTQTPRYLIKTRGQQVTLSCSPISGHRSVSWYQQTPGQGLQFLFEYFSETQRNKGNFPGRFSGRQFSNSRSEMNVSTLELGDSALYLCASSLVRGKVEQYFGPGTRLTVT.

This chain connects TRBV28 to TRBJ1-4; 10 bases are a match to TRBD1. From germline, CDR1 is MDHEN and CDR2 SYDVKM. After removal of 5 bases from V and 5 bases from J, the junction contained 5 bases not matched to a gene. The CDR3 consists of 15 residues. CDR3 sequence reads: CASSETGGLNEKLFF. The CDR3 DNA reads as TGTGCCAGCAGTGAGACAGGGGGCCTGAATGAAAAACTGTTTTTT.

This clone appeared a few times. CDR3 sequence reads: CASRDRHYEQYF. CDR3 DNA sequence: TGCGCCAGCAGGGACAGGCACTACGAGCAGTACTTC. V gene TRBV10-2 combines with J gene TRBJ2-7; 7 nucleotides line up with TRBD1. V was clipped by 6 bases and J by 3 bases; unmatched bases: 2. The CDR3 has 12 residues. Per the germline V gene, CDR1 is WSHSY and CDR2 is SAAADI.

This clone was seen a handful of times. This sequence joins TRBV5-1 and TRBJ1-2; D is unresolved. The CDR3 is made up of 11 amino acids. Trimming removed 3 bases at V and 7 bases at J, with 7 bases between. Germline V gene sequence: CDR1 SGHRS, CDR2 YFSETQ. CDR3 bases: TGCGCCAGCAGCTCAGATATTGGCTACACCTTC. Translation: CASSSDIGYTF.

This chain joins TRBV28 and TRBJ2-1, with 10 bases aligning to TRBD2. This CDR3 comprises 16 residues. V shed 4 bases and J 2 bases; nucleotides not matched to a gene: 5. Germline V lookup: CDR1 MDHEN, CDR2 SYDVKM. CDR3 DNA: TGTGCCAGCAGTTCTACCGGGACTAGCGCCTACAATGAGCAGTTCTTC. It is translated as CASSSTGTSAYNEQFF.

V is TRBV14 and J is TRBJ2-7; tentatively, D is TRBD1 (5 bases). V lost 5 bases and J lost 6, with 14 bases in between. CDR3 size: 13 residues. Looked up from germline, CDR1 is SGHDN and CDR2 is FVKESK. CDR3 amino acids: CASSSQGVREQYF. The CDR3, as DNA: TGTGCCAGCAGCTCTCAAGGGGTGCGCGAGCAGTACTTC. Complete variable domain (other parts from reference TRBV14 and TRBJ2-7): EAGVTQFPSHSVIEKGQTVTLRCDPISGHDNLYWYRRVMGKEIKFLLHFVKESKQDESGMPNNRFLAERTGGTYSTLKVQPAELEDSGVYFCASSSQGVREQYFGPGTRLTVT.

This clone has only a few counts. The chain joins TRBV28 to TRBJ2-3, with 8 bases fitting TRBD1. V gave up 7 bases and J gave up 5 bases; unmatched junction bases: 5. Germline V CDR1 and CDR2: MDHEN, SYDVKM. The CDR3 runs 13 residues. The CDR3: CASKGQGQDTQYF. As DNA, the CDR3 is TGTGCCAGCAAAGGACAGGGCCAAGATACGCAGTATTTT.

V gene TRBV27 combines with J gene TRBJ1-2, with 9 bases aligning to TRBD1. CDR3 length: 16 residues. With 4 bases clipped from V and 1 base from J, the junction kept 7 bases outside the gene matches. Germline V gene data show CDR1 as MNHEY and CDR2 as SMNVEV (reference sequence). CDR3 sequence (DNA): TGTGCCAGCAGTTCAACCGGGACAGGGATTAACTATGGCTACACCTTC. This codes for CASSSTGTGINYGYTF.

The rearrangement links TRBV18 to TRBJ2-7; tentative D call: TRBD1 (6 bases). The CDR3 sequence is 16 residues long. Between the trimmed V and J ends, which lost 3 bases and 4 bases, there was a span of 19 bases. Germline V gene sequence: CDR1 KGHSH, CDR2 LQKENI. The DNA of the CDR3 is TGTGCCAGCTCACCGCCCGGGACATTCCCCGCGTACGAGCAGTACTTC. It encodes CASSPPGTFPAYEQYF.

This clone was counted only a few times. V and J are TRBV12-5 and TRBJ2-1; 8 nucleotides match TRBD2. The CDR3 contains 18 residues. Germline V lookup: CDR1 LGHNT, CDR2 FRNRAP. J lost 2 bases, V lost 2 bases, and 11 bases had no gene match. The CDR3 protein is CASGLSRTREAPYNEQFF. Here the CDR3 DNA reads TGTGCTAGTGGTTTGTCCCGGACGCGGGAGGCCCCCTACAATGAGCAGTTCTTC.

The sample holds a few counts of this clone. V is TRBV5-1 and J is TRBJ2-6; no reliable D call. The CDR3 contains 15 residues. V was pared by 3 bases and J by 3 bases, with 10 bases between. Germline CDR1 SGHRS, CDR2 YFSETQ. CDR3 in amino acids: CASSWSLDGANVLTF. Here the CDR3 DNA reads TGCGCCAGCAGCTGGAGTTTAGATGGGGCCAACGTCCTGACTTTC. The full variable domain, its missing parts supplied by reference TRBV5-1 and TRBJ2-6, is KAGVTQTPRYLIKTRGQQVTLSCSPISGHRSVSWYQQTPGQGLQFLFEYFSETQRNKGNFPGRFSGRQFSNSRSEMNVSTLELGDSALYLCASSWSLDGANVLTFGAGSRLTVL.

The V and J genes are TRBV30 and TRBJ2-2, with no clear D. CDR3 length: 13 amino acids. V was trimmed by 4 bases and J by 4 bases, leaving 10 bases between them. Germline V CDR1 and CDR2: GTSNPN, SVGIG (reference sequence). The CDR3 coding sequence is TGTGCCTGGACAGGTGACGGCACCGGGGAGCTGTTTTTT. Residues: CAWTGDGTGELFF.

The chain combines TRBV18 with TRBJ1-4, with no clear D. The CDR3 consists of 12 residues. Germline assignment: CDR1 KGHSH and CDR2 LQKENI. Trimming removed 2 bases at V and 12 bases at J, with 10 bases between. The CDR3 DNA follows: TGTGCCAGCTCACCAGGAAAGAGCGAACTGTTTTTT. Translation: CASSPGKSELFF.